This entry lists 17 T cell receptor beta chains sequenced from one sample in a study of identical twins. TCRdb ran MiXCR on the 5' RACE reads and lists one entry per CDR3 protein. The sample contains fewer than 500,000 distinct CDR3 sequences, 20% to 25% of which appear only once. In addition, the sample was reused for a study of T cells expressing NK-cell markers.

The sequenced sample consisted of CD4+ T cells sorted from blood. Receptors were obtained from a woman aged 18-30 years in good health.

This clonotype was counted between two and nine times. This sequence joins TRBV5-6 and TRBJ2-1; D is unclear. This CDR3 comprises 15 residues. Germline V gene sequence: CDR1 SGHDT, CDR2 YYEEEE. V lost 0 bases to trimming and J lost 4 bases, with 11 bases between them. CDR3 region: CASSLGRSTYNEQFF. The CDR3 DNA is TGTGCCAGCAGCTTGGGCAGAAGTACTTACAATGAGCAGTTCTTC.

The table lists this clonotype with a few counts. The J gene is TRBJ1-1, the V gene TRBV29-1, with 7 nucleotides matching TRBD1. Germline V gene sequence: CDR1 SQVTM, CDR2 ANQGSEA. This CDR3 spans 14 amino acids. V shed 7 bases, J shed 6 bases, and the junction held 14 bases outside the gene matches. CDR3 sequence reads: CSGAPKRGQAEAFF. The CDR3, as DNA: TGCAGCGGTGCCCCGAAGAGGGGGCAGGCTGAAGCTTTCTTT. The whole variable domain, filled in from reference TRBV29-1 and TRBJ1-1, reads SAVISQKPSRDICQRGTSLTIQCQVDSQVTMMFWYRQQPGQSLTLIATANQGSEATYESGFVIDKFPISRPNLTFSTLTVSNMSPEDSSIYLCSGAPKRGQAEAFFGQGTRLTVV.

This sequence joins TRBV18 and TRBJ1-1; D is perhaps TRBD1 (5 bases). The CDR3 consists of 15 residues. The V end lost 3 bases, the J end lost 5 bases, and 16 bases lay between the germline ends. Germline CDR1 reads KGHSH; CDR2 reads LQKENI. The CDR3 DNA reads as TGTGCCAGCTCACCCCAGGGTCGGGTGGGGACTGAAGCTTTCTTT. Residues: CASSPQGRVGTEAFF. Full variable domain (outside the CDR3, taken from reference TRBV18 and TRBJ1-1): NAGVMQNPRHLVRRRGQEARLRCSPMKGHSHVYWYRQLPEEGLKFMVYLQKENIIDESGMPKERFSAEFPKEGPSILRIQQVVRGDSAAYFCASSPQGRVGTEAFFGQGTRLTVV.

This clonotype was detected many times. V is TRBV12-3 or TRBV12-4 and J is TRBJ1-2; D is unresolved. The V gene lost 1 base and the J gene lost 1 base, with 4 bases spanning the gap. CDR3 length: 13 amino acids. This CDR3 reads CASSLGLNYGYTF. DNA for the CDR3: TGTGCCAGCAGTTTAGGTCTTAACTATGGCTACACCTTC.

The DNA for the CDR3 is TGTGCCAGCCACTGGGGGGAGAGAGAGACCCAGTACTTC. Protein sequence: CASHWGERETQYF. The chain combines TRBV2 with TRBJ2-5, with D perhaps TRBD2 (6 bases). This CDR3 contains 13 residues. Germline-derived CDR1 and CDR2 are SNHLY and FYNNEI. V shed 8 bases and J shed 4 bases, with 14 bases lying between them. The full variable domain, completed using reference TRBV2 and TRBJ2-5, is EPEVTQTPSHQVTQMGQEVILRCVPISNHLYFYWYRQILGQKVEFLVSFYNNEISEKSEIFDDQFSVERPDGSNFTLKIRSTKLEDSAMYFCASHWGERETQYFGPGTRLLVL.

The rearrangement uses TRBV5-1 and TRBJ1-2; D gene ambiguous. CDR3 length: 12 amino acids. V was trimmed by 4 bases and J by 4 bases, leaving 8 bases between them. Germline V gene data show CDR1 as SGHRS and CDR2 as YFSETQ. This chain's CDR3 is CASSAEGYGYTF. DNA for the CDR3: TGCGCCAGCAGCGCTGAGGGCTATGGCTACACCTTC. The entire variable domain, with the rest obtained from reference TRBV5-1 and TRBJ1-2, is as follows: KAGVTQTPRYLIKTRGQQVTLSCSPISGHRSVSWYQQTPGQGLQFLFEYFSETQRNKGNFPGRFSGRQFSNSRSEMNVSTLELGDSALYLCASSAEGYGYTFGSGTRLTVV.

This clonotype has just a few counts. This chain joins TRBV10-3 and TRBJ2-3; D is ambiguous. Germline V gene sequence: CDR1 ENHRY, CDR2 SYGVKD. Trimming pared 3 bases from V and 4 bases from J, leaving 5 bases between. This CDR3 is 12 amino acids long. The CDR3 DNA follows: TGTGCCATCAGTGACAGATCAGATACGCAGTATTTT. Its protein product is CAISDRSDTQYF.

This clonotype was seen many times. The chain recombines TRBV10-3 with TRBJ2-1; tentatively, D is TRBD1 (6 bases). The CDR3 spans 14 residues. V lost 10 bases and J lost 0, with 13 bases in between. Germline-derived CDR1 and CDR2 are ENHRY and SYGVKD. CDR3 in amino acids: CATSGDGSYNEQFF. CDR3 in DNA: TGTGCCACCTCAGGGGACGGCTCCTACAATGAGCAGTTCTTC.

CDR3 region: CASNSVYLYDEQFF. CDR3 coding DNA: TGTGCCAGTAACTCAGTCTATCTTTACGATGAGCAGTTCTTC. The rearrangement links TRBV19 to TRBJ2-1, with D unresolved. The V end lost 7 bases, the J end lost 8 bases, and 18 bases lay between the germline ends. Germline V gives CDR1 LNHDA, CDR2 SQIVND (reference sequence). CDR3 size: 14 residues.

This clonotype was detected only a few times. J is TRBJ1-2 and V is TRBV4-3, with no clear D. CDR3 length: 13 amino acids. Trimming took 0 bases from V and 3 from J, leaving 5 bases between them. Per the germline V gene, CDR1 is LGHNA and CDR2 is YSLEER. The CDR3 protein is CASSQDRYYGYTF. The CDR3 coding sequence is TGCGCCAGCAGCCAAGATAGGTACTATGGCTACACCTTC.

V gene TRBV5-1 combines with J gene TRBJ1-2, with D unresolved. Per germline, CDR1 SGHRS and CDR2 YFSETQ. This CDR3 is built from 15 residues. Trimming took 0 bases from V and 4 from J, leaving 13 bases between them. CDR3 region: CASSLGSSTVYGYTF. CDR3 sequence (DNA): TGCGCCAGCAGCTTGGGGAGTTCAACCGTCTATGGCTACACCTTC. The full variable domain, completed using reference TRBV5-1 and TRBJ1-2, is KAGVTQTPRYLIKTRGQQVTLSCSPISGHRSVSWYQQTPGQGLQFLFEYFSETQRNKGNFPGRFSGRQFSNSRSEMNVSTLELGDSALYLCASSLGSSTVYGYTFGSGTRLTVV.

The chain uses TRBV12-3 or TRBV12-4 and TRBJ1-2; D possibly corresponds to TRBD1 (6 bases). The germline V and J ends were trimmed by 7 bases and 4 bases, with 13 bases remaining between them. The length of the CDR3 is 13 residues. DNA for the CDR3: TGTGCCAGCACCCTGACAGGACCCTATGGCTACACCTTC. This translates into CASTLTGPYGYTF.

V and J are TRBV10-3 and TRBJ2-7, with 12 bases fitting TRBD2. CDR1 is ENHRY and CDR2 is SYGVKD in the germline V gene. Trimming cost V 4 bases and J 2 bases; bases outside gene matches: 0. The CDR3 contains 14 residues. The CDR3 reads CAISGLAGAYEQYF. DNA of the CDR3: TGTGCCATCAGTGGACTAGCGGGGGCCTACGAGCAGTACTTC.

This clonotype turned up a few times. The chain couples TRBV24-1 to TRBJ2-7, with D maybe TRBD1 (6 bases). Germline V lookup: CDR1 KGHDR, CDR2 SFDVKD. V was pared by 3 bases and J by 3 bases, with 8 bases between. This CDR3 region has 13 residues. CDR3 residues: CATSDKQGYEQYF. CDR3 DNA: TGTGCCACCAGTGATAAACAGGGCTACGAGCAGTACTTC.

This clonotype was recorded a few times. This chain joins TRBV7-9 and TRBJ2-2, with TRBD1 identical over 9 bases. This CDR3 has 16 residues. The V gene end was trimmed by 5 bases and the J gene end by 3 bases; junction bases not matched to a gene: 7. Germline V gene data show CDR1 as SEHNR and CDR2 as FQNEAQ (reference sequence). The CDR3 region is CASSRGQGRDTGELFF. CDR3 nucleotides: TGTGCCAGCAGCCGCGGACAGGGGCGGGACACCGGGGAGCTGTTTTTT.

This clonotype occurred a few times. CDR3 nucleotide sequence: TGTGCCAGCAGTTTAACCGGTGGCCACTACGAGCAGTACTTC. Its translation: CASSLTGGHYEQYF. V gene TRBV28 combines with J gene TRBJ2-7; D gene unclear. CDR1 is MDHEN and CDR2 is SYDVKM in the germline V gene. The CDR3 spans 14 residues. The V and J ends lost 2 bases and 3 bases respectively, with 11 bases between them.

The table lists this clonotype with a few counts. The chain has TRBV6-1 and TRBJ2-5; 12 bases are a match to TRBD2. Unmatched junction bases numbered 8, after V lost 6 bases and J lost 3 bases. In germline, CDR1 is MNHNS, CDR2 SASEGT. The CDR3 consists of 16 residues. DNA for the CDR3: TGTGCCAGCAGCCGACTGACTAGCGGGGGAAAAGAGACCCAGTACTTC. Its protein product is CASSRLTSGGKETQYF.